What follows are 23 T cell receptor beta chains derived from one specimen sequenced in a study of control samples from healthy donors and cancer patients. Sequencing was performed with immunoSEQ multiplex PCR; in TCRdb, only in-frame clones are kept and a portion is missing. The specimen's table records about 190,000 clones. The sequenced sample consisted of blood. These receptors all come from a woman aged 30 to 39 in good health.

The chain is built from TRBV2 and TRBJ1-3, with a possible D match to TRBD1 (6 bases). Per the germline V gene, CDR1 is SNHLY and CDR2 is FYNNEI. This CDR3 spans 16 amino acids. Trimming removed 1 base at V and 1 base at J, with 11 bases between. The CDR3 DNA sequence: TGTGCCAGCAGTGAAGACAGGGTGTTTTCTGGAAACACCATATATTTT. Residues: CASSEDRVFSGNTIYF. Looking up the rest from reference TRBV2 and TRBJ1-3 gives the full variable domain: EPEVTQTPSHQVTQMGQEVILRCVPISNHLYFYWYRQILGQKVEFLVSFYNNEISEKSEIFDDQFSVERPDGSNFTLKIRSTKLEDSAMYFCASSEDRVFSGNTIYFGEGSWLTVV.

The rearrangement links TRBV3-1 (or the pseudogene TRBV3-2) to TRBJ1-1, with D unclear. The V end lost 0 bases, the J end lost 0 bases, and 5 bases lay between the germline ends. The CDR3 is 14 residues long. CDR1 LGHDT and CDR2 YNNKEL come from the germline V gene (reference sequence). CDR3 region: CASSQDNLNTEAFF. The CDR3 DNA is TGTGCCAGCAGCCAAGATAACCTGAACACTGAAGCTTTCTTT.

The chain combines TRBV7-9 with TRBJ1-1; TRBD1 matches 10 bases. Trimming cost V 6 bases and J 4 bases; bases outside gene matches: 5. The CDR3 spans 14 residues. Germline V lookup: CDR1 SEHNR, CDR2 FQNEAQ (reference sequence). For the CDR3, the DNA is TGTGCCAGCAGGACAGGGGGCGGGGGCACTGAAGCTTTCTTT. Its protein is CASRTGGGGTEAFF.

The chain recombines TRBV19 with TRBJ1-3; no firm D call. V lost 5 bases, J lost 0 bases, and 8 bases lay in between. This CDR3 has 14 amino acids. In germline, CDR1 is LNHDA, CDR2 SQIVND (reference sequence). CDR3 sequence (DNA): TGTGCCAGTAGTGAGGCCCTCTCTGGAAACACCATATATTTT. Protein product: CASSEALSGNTIYF.

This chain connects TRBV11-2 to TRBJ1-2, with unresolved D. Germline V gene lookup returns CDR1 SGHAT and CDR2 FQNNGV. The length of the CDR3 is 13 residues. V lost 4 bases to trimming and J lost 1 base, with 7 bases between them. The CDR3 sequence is CASSSYFNYGYTF. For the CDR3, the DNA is TGTGCCAGCAGCTCGTATTTTAACTATGGCTACACCTTC.

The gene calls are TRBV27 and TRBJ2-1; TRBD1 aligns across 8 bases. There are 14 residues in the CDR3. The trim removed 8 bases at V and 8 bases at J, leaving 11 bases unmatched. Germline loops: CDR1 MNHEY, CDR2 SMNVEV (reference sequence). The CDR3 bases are TGTGCCAGCGGCAGGGGGCTTGGATTGGATGAGCAGTTCTTC. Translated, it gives CASGRGLGLDEQFF.

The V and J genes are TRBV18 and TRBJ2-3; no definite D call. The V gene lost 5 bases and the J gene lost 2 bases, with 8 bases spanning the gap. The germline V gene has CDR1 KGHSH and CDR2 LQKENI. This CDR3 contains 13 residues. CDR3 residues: CASSRVNTDTQYF. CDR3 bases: TGTGCCAGCTCAAGGGTGAACACAGATACGCAGTATTTT.

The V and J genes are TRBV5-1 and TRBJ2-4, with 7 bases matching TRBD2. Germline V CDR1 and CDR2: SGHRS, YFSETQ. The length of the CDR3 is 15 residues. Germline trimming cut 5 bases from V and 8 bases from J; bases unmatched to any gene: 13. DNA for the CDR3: TGCGCCAGCAGTCGGGGAGGGCTTAGTGGTGACATTCAGTACTTC. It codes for CASSRGGLSGDIQYF. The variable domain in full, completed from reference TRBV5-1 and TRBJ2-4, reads KAGVTQTPRYLIKTRGQQVTLSCSPISGHRSVSWYQQTPGQGLQFLFEYFSETQRNKGNFPGRFSGRQFSNSRSEMNVSTLELGDSALYLCASSRGGLSGDIQYFGAGTRLSVL.

This CDR3 reads CASRLAGGGEQFF. In DNA, the CDR3 is TGTGCCAGTAGACTAGCGGGGGGCGGTGAGCAGTTCTTC. This chain links TRBV19 with TRBJ2-1, with 12 nucleotides matching TRBD2. Germline trimming cut 6 bases from V and 9 bases from J; bases unmatched to any gene: 3. Per the germline V gene, CDR1 is LNHDA and CDR2 is SQIVND (reference sequence). CDR3 length equals 13 residues.

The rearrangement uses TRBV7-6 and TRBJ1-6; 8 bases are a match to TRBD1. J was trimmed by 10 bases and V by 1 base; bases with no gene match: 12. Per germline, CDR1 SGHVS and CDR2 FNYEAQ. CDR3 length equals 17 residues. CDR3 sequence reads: CASSLGRTGTGGSPLHF. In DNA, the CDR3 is TGTGCCAGCAGCTTAGGTCGAACCGGGACAGGCGGCTCACCCCTCCACTTT.

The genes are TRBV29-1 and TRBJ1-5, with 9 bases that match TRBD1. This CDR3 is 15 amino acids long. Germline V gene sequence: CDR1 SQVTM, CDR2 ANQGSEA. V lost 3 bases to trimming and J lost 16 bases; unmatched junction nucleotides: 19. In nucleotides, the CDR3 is TGCAGCGTTGAGGACGATGCGGGACAGGGCTTCCCACGTCATTTT. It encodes CSVEDDAGQGFPRHF.

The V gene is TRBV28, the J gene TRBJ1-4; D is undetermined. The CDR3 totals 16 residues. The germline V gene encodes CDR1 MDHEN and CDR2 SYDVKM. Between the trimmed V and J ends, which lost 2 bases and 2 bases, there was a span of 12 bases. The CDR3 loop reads CASSLSFTVTNEKLFF. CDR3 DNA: TGTGCCAGCAGTTTAAGTTTTACCGTCACTAATGAAAAACTGTTTTTT.

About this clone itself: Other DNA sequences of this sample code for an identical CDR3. CDR3 residues: CASSLSENTEAFF. The CDR3 DNA is TGCGCCAGCAGCCTGAGCGAAAACACTGAAGCTTTCTTT. The rearrangement joins TRBV5-1 to TRBJ1-1; no clear D gene. V lost 4 bases to trimming and J lost 2 bases, with 9 bases between them. CDR1 and CDR2 from the germline V gene are SGHRS and YFSETQ. The CDR3 extends over 13 amino acids.

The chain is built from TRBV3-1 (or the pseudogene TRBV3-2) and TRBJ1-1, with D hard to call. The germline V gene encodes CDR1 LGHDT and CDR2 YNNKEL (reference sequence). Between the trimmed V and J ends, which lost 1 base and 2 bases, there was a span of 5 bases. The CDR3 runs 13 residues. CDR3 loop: CASSQAVNTEAFF. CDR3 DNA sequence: TGTGCCAGCAGCCAAGCAGTAAACACTGAAGCTTTCTTT.

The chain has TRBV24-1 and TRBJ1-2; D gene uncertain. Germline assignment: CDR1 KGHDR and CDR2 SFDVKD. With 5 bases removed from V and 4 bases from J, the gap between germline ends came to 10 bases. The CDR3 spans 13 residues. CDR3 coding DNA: TGTGCCACCAGTGGGGCAGGAGGCTATGGCTACACCTTC. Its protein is CATSGAGGYGYTF.

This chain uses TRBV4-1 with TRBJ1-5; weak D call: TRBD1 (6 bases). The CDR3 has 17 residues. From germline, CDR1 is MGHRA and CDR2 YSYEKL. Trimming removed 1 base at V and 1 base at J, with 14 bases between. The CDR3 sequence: CASSQGAGVDSNQPQHF. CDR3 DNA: TGCGCCAGCAGCCAAGGGGCAGGGGTCGACAGCAATCAGCCCCAGCATTTT.

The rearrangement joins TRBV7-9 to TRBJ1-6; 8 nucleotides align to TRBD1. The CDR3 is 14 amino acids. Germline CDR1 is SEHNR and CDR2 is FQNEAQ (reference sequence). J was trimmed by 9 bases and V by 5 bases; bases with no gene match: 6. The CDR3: CASSPDRAGSPLHF. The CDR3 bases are TGTGCCAGCAGCCCGGACAGGGCGGGTTCACCCCTCCACTTT.

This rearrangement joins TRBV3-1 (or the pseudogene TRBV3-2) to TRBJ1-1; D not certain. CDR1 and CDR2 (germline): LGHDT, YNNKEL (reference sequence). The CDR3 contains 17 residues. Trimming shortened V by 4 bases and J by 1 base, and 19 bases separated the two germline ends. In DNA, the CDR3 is TGTGCCAGCAGCCCCTCACGCATGAGGGTGCGGAACACTGAAGCTTTCTTT. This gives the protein CASSPSRMRVRNTEAFF.

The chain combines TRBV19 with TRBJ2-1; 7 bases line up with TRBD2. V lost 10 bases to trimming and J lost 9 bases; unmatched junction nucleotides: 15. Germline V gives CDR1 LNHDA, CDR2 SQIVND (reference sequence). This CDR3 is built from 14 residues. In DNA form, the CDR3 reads TGTGCCACCCTATCTCTGGGAGGGAGTACTGAGCAGTTCTTC. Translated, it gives CATLSLGGSTEQFF.

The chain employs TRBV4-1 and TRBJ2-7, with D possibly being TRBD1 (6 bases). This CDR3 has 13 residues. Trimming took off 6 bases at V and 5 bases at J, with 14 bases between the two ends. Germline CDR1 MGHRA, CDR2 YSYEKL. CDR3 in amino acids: CASSNRVRDEQYF. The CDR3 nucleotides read TGCGCCAGCAGTAACAGGGTACGGGACGAGCAGTACTTC.

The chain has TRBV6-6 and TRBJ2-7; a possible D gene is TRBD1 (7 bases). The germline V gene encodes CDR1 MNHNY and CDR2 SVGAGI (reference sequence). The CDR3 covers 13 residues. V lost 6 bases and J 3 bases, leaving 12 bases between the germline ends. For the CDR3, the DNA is TGTGCCAGCAGGCGGGACAGAAACTACGAGCAGTACTTC. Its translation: CASRRDRNYEQYF.

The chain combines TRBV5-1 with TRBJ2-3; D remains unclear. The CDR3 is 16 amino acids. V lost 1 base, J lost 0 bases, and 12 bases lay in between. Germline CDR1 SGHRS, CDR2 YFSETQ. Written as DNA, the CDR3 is TGCGCCAGCAGCTTGTCCGAGAGAATTAGCACAGATACGCAGTATTTT. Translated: CASSLSERISTDTQYF.

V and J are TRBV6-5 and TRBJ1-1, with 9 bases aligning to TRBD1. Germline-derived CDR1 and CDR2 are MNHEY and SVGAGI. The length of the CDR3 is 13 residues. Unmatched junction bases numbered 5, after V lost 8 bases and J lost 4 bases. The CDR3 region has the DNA TGTGCCAGCCAGCGGACAGGGGCCACTGAAGCTTTCTTT. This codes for CASQRTGATEAFF.